The 10 T cell receptor beta chains reported below all come from one sample, sequenced in a study of blood T cell repertoires in COVID-19. Method: immunoSEQ multiplex PCR; TCRdb's copy keeps in-frame clones and lacks some. This sample has hundreds of thousands of clones, with 83% found just once. Sequenced sample: PBMCs or T cells enriched from blood (not recorded which). Receptor source: a woman aged 45-60 years who had been exposed to COVID-19.

This clone was found once. The chain joins TRBV7-8 to TRBJ1-1; D gene ambiguous. Looked up from germline, CDR1 is SGHVS and CDR2 is FQNEAQ. The CDR3 length is 13 residues. V dropped 5 bases and J dropped 1 base, with 8 bases sitting between them. CDR3 DNA: TGTGCCAGCAGCGAGGGCCAGAACACTGAAGCTTTCTTT. Translating gives CASSEGQNTEAFF.

This clone occurred a few times. The rearrangement links TRBV7-9 to TRBJ2-2, with D perhaps matching TRBD1 (6 bases). The CDR3 has 15 amino acids. The germline gives CDR1 SEHNR, CDR2 FQNEAQ (reference sequence). V was cut by 8 bases and J by 3 bases, with 16 bases left in between. Here the CDR3 reads CASSQGIVDTGELFF. CDR3 DNA sequence: TGTGCCAGCTCCCAGGGGATCGTGGACACCGGGGAGCTGTTTTTT.

This clone was detected a few times. This chain joins TRBV10-3 and TRBJ1-5; 7 positions agree with TRBD1. With 0 bases clipped from V and 5 bases from J, the junction kept 4 bases outside the gene matches. This CDR3 spans 15 amino acids. CDR1 and CDR2 (germline): ENHRY, SYGVKD. The CDR3 region is CAISESGDRDQPQHF. The DNA of the CDR3 is TGTGCCATCAGTGAGTCAGGTGACAGGGATCAGCCCCAGCATTTT.

The chain joins TRBV27 to TRBJ1-6; D gene ambiguous. The V end lost 6 bases, the J end lost 1 base, and 16 bases lay between the germline ends. CDR3 length: 17 amino acids. Germline assignment: CDR1 MNHEY and CDR2 SMNVEV (reference sequence). The CDR3, as DNA: TGTGCCAGCAGCCTCGGGAGCCGAGCGTCCTATAATTCACCCCTCCACTTT. It specifies CASSLGSRASYNSPLHF.

The genes are TRBV6-5 and TRBJ1-4; TRBD1 aligns across 10 bases. Germline CDR1 is MNHEY and CDR2 is SVGAGI. The V and J ends lost 8 bases and 8 bases, in that order; junction bases with no gene match: 5. The CDR3 has 13 residues. CDR3 coding DNA: TGTGCCAGCGGGACAGGGGATATGGAAAAACTGTTTTTT. Translating gives CASGTGDMEKLFF.

The J gene is TRBJ1-4, the V gene TRBV5-1, with D perhaps TRBD1 (6 bases). The CDR3 is 15 amino acids. CDR1 is SGHRS, CDR2 YFSETQ, per germline. Trimming took off 6 bases at V and 8 bases at J, with 20 bases between the two ends. The CDR3 here is CASTLGAGGDEKLFF. As DNA, the CDR3 is TGCGCCAGCACCCTCGGTGCGGGGGGCGACGAAAAACTGTTTTTT. Full variable domain (remainder filled in from reference TRBV5-1 and TRBJ1-4): KAGVTQTPRYLIKTRGQQVTLSCSPISGHRSVSWYQQTPGQGLQFLFEYFSETQRNKGNFPGRFSGRQFSNSRSEMNVSTLELGDSALYLCASTLGAGGDEKLFFGSGTQLSVL.

This rearrangement joins TRBV4-2 to TRBJ1-1, with D maybe TRBD1 (6 bases). Germline-derived CDR1 and CDR2 are LGHNA and YNFKEQ. The germline V and J ends were trimmed by 1 base and 0 bases, with 12 bases remaining between them. The CDR3 consists of 16 residues. The CDR3 region has the DNA TGTGCCAGCAGCCAAGGGGAGACAGGAGTGAACACTGAAGCTTTCTTT. Protein product: CASSQGETGVNTEAFF.

V and J are TRBV6-5 and TRBJ2-1, with D perhaps TRBD2 (7 bases). The CDR3 totals 15 residues. Deletions cut 5 bases from V and 5 bases from J, with 16 bases between. The germline CDR1 and CDR2 sequences are MNHEY and SVGAGI. In DNA, the CDR3 is TGTGCCAGCAGTCTTTGGGGGGGCCAAGACAATGAGCAGTTCTTC. It translates to CASSLWGGQDNEQFF.

The rearrangement uses TRBV15 and TRBJ1-1; D might be TRBD1 (5 bases). The CDR3 sequence is 14 residues long. Trimming removed 0 bases from V and 5 bases from J, with 10 bases in between. The germline CDR1 and CDR2 sequences are LNHNV and YYDKDF (reference sequence). CDR3 in amino acids: CATSRDRGGTEAFF. The DNA for the CDR3 is TGTGCCACCAGCAGAGATAGGGGTGGGACTGAAGCTTTCTTT.

This chain links TRBV2 with TRBJ1-1, with 7 bases matching TRBD1. The CDR3 extends over 15 amino acids. The germline V gene encodes CDR1 SNHLY and CDR2 FYNNEI. The V gene end was trimmed by 3 bases and the J gene end by 5 bases; junction bases not matched to a gene: 9. The CDR3 DNA reads as TGTGCCAGCAGTGACCCTCGGACAGGAAGGACTGAAGCTTTCTTT. Its protein product is CASSDPRTGRTEAFF. Together with reference TRBV2 and TRBJ1-1, the CDR3 gives the full variable domain: EPEVTQTPSHQVTQMGQEVILRCVPISNHLYFYWYRQILGQKVEFLVSFYNNEISEKSEIFDDQFSVERPDGSNFTLKIRSTKLEDSAMYFCASSDPRTGRTEAFFGQGTRLTVV.